This TCR beta chain was documented in a study of blood T cell repertoires in COVID-19. The assay was immunoSEQ multiplex PCR, and TCRdb's table has in-frame clones only and misses some. This repertoire shows a few hundred thousand clones, roughly 81% found once; its top ten account for 2.9%. The V gene lost 5 bases and the J gene lost 8 bases, with 18 bases spanning the gap. Germline CDR1 LNHNV, CDR2 YYDKDF (reference sequence). The CDR3 spans 14 residues. The sequence was collected from a man aged 50 to 60 who had recovered from COVID-19. V usage is TRBV15 and J usage is TRBJ1-2, with TRBD1 as a possible D gene (5 bases). The sequencing sample was made of peripheral blood. CDR3 sequence (DNA): TGTGCCACCAGCTATCGACAGCCTCTGGGGGGCTACACCTTC. It is translated as CATSYRQPLGGYTF.